The rows below give T cell receptor beta chains drawn from one sample of a study of shared clonotypes between healthy human individuals. The repertoire was sequenced with immunoSEQ multiplex PCR; TCRdb's copy has only in-frame clones and lacks some. The profile shows roughly 2,300,000 clones, 85% to 95% of them singletons. Sample: naive CD4+ T cells from PBMCs. The origin of the receptors is a man younger than 30 in good health. Some clones in this sample may be carry-over from other donors' samples. Each CDR3 is given with its conserved first and last residue. The order of the fields is D gene, J gene, clone size, V gene, CDR3 protein, CDR3 DNA. The D gene is left open where the match is weak. A clone size is listed for some rows: how often the clone was seen (once, few, many), or a class if it is expanded.

TRBD2 | TRBJ2-7 | . | TRBV5-1 | CASSYSGSSYEQYF | TGCGCCAGCAGCTATAGCGGGAGCTCCTACGAGCAGTACTTC
. | TRBJ1-1 | few | TRBV11-2 | CASSLRENTEAFF | TGTGCCAGCAGCTTAAGGGAGAACACTGAAGCTTTCTTT
. | TRBJ2-1 | . | TRBV7-9 | CASSPNDRGNYNEQFF | TGTGCCAGCAGCCCGAATGATCGGGGAAATTACAATGAGCAGTTCTTC
. | TRBJ1-1 | . | TRBV7-3 | CASSASRGEAFF | TGTGCCAGCAGCGCCTCGCGGGGTGAAGCTTTCTTT
. | TRBJ1-1 | . | TRBV4-3 | CASSQALGGTEAFF | TGCGCCAGCAGCCAAGCTCTGGGGGGTACTGAAGCTTTCTTT
. | TRBJ1-1 | few | TRBV14 | CASSLERGWRTEAFF | TGTGCCAGCAGCCTGGAGAGAGGGTGGCGCACTGAAGCTTTCTTT
. | TRBJ1-4 | . | TRBV7-9 | CASSLGEGRTNEKLFF | TGTGCCAGCAGCTTAGGGGAGGGCAGAACTAATGAAAAACTGTTTTTT
TRBD1 | TRBJ2-1 | . | TRBV4-3 | CASSQVTGGDYNEQFF | TGCGCCAGCAGCCAAGTGACAGGGGGCGACTACAATGAGCAGTTCTTC
. | TRBJ2-4 | . | TRBV28 | CASSLWGQGSKNIQYF | TGTGCCAGCAGCCTCTGGGGGCAGGGGTCCAAAAACATTCAGTACTTC
. | TRBJ1-1 | . | TRBV6-5 | CASSRGGNTEAFF | TGTGCCAGCAGTCGCGGGGGGAACACTGAAGCTTTCTTT
. | TRBJ2-5 | . | TRBV5-1 | CASSLLAGGWETQYF | TGCGCCAGCAGCTTGCTGGCCGGTGGATGGGAGACCCAGTACTTC
. | TRBJ2-5 | . | TRBV7-2 | CASSLVKETQYF | TGTGCCAGCAGCTTAGTGAAGGAGACCCAGTACTTC
. | TRBJ2-3 | . | TRBV9 | CASSSLWSPTDTQYF | TGTGCCAGCAGCTCCTTATGGTCCCCCACAGATACGCAGTATTTT
TRBD2 | TRBJ2-3 | . | TRBV7-3 | CASSLNGRVGDTQYF | TGTGCCAGCAGCTTAAACGGGAGGGTGGGAGATACGCAGTATTTT
. | TRBJ2-3 | . | TRBV10-2 | CASNRGGTPSTDTQYF | TGCGCCAGCAACAGAGGAGGGACACCCAGCACAGATACGCAGTATTTT
TRBD2 | TRBJ2-1 | . | TRBV4-2 | CASSQEASGAYNEQFF | TGTGCCAGCAGCCAAGAGGCTAGCGGGGCCTACAATGAGCAGTTCTTC
. | TRBJ2-3 | . | TRBV7-3 | CASSLTGSSGSTDTQYF | TGTGCCAGCAGCTTAACGGGAAGTAGCGGCAGCACAGATACGCAGTATTTT
. | TRBJ1-5 | . | TRBV19 | CASSGYGGSNQPQHF | TGTGCCAGTAGTGGTTACGGGGGGAGCAATCAGCCCCAGCATTTT
TRBD2 | TRBJ2-7 | . | TRBV4-2 | CASSQAGGEQGLFYEQYF | TGTGCCAGCAGCCAAGCCGGGGGGGAACAAGGTCTCTTCTACGAGCAGTACTTC
. | TRBJ2-1 | once | TRBV28 | CASSLNYLDDNEQFF | TGTGCCAGCAGTTTGAACTACCTAGACGACAATGAGCAGTTCTTC
TRBD1 | TRBJ2-1 | . | TRBV19 | CASSTDRVGSYNEQFF | TGTGCCAGTAGTACTGACAGGGTCGGCTCCTACAATGAGCAGTTCTTC
TRBD1 | TRBJ1-4 | . | TRBV6-1 | CASSERRVIGRQGEKLFF | TGTGCCAGCAGTGAAAGGAGGGTAATCGGGAGACAGGGCGAAAAACTGTTTTTT
. | TRBJ1-3 | . | TRBV5-1 | CASSPPGSGNTIYF | TGCGCCAGCAGCCCGCCAGGCTCTGGAAACACCATATATTTT
TRBD2 | TRBJ2-5 | . | TRBV7-3 | CASSLLGLAGAETQYF | TGTGCCAGCAGCTTACTGGGACTAGCGGGAGCAGAGACCCAGTACTTC
. | TRBJ2-5 | . | TRBV11-3 | CASSLEREQTQYF | TGTGCCAGCAGCTTAGAGAGGGAGCAGACCCAGTACTTC
TRBD2 | TRBJ2-1 | . | TRBV7-2 | CASSLAQSRIAGVGEQFF | TGTGCCAGCAGCTTAGCCCAGAGCCGGATAGCGGGAGTGGGGGAGCAGTTCTTC
. | TRBJ1-2 | . | TRBV18 | CASSPSRDYGYGYTF | TGTGCCAGCTCACCTAGCAGGGATTATGGCTATGGCTACACCTTC
. | TRBJ2-5 | . | TRBV5-1 | CASSPLTPRTQYF | TGCGCCAGCAGCCCTCTGACCCCGCGGACCCAGTACTTC
. | TRBJ1-4 | . | TRBV6-1 | CASSTGKEKLFF | TGTGCCAGCTCGACCGGGAAGGAAAAACTGTTTTTT
. | TRBJ2-6 | . | TRBV6-5 | CASSSVSAGANVLTF | TGTGCCAGCAGTTCGGTCAGCGCTGGGGCCAACGTCCTGACTTTC
. | TRBJ1-2 | . | TRBV28 | CGVEGDGYTF | TGTGGTGTGGAGGGCGATGGCTACACCTTC
. | TRBJ1-5 | . | TRBV7-2 | CASSFGAGGNQPQHF | TGTGCCAGCAGCTTCGGAGCGGGAGGCAATCAGCCCCAGCATTTT
. | TRBJ2-5 | . | TRBV27 | CASTPGVGARETQYF | TGTGCCAGCACCCCGGGTGTGGGGGCTCGAGAGACCCAGTACTTC
. | TRBJ2-4 | . | TRBV27 | CASRLLAKNIQYF | TGTGCCAGCAGGTTACTAGCCAAAAACATTCAGTACTTC
. | TRBJ1-1 | . | TRBV6-5 | CASSYQGTMNTEAFF | TGTGCCAGCAGTTACCAAGGGACGATGAACACTGAAGCTTTCTTT
TRBD1 | TRBJ2-7 | . | TRBV7-8 | CASSLASGTGGFGQYF | TGTGCCAGCAGCTTAGCTTCCGGGACAGGGGGATTCGGGCAGTACTTC
. | TRBJ1-1 | . | TRBV7-9 | CASSPGTANTEAFF | TGTGCCAGCAGCCCGGGGACGGCGAACACTGAAGCTTTCTTT
. | TRBJ2-7 | . | TRBV18 | CASSPHARNPYEQYF | TGTGCCAGCTCCCCCCACGCGCGTAACCCCTACGAGCAGTACTTC
TRBD2 | TRBJ2-7 | . | TRBV9 | CASSVSIGRGSLESPSYEQYF | TGTGCCAGCAGCGTATCCATTGGGAGGGGTAGTTTGGAGTCCCCATCCTACGAGCAGTACTTC
TRBD1 | TRBJ1-2 | . | TRBV7-2 | CASSSRDRGNYGYTF | TGTGCCAGCAGCTCCCGGGACAGGGGGAACTATGGCTACACCTTC
TRBD2 | TRBJ2-3 | . | TRBV7-2 | CASSRGLAGGGNTQYF | TGTGCCAGCAGTCGCGGACTAGCGGGAGGGGGAAATACGCAGTATTTT
. | TRBJ1-2 | once | TRBV28 | CATDTRPGREGGGGYTF | TGTGCCACCGATACTCGTCCTGGGAGGGAAGGGGGGGGTGGCTACACCTTC
. | TRBJ2-1 | . | TRBV27 | CASSSANEQFF | TGTGCCAGCAGTTCAGCGAATGAGCAGTTCTTC
. | TRBJ2-1 | . | TRBV6-1 | CASTAAISASVQFF | TGTGCCAGCACCGCGGCGATCTCGGCAAGTGTGCAGTTCTTC
TRBD1 | TRBJ1-5 | . | TRBV18 | CASSLNAQGGVGQPQHF | TGTGCCAGCTCACTGAACGCCCAGGGGGGAGTGGGTCAGCCCCAGCATTTT
. | TRBJ1-1 | . | TRBV18 | CASSPPQGFDTEAFF | TGTGCCAGCTCACCTCCACAGGGTTTTGACACTGAAGCTTTCTTT
. | TRBJ1-1 | . | TRBV4-3 | CASSLFLYGDLNTEAFF | TGCGCCAGCAGTTTATTTCTTTATGGGGATCTGAACACTGAAGCTTTCTTT